This T cell receptor (beta chain) came from a study of blood T cells in healthy people across ages. The study's findings and limits: Diversity was higher, and naive CD4+ cells more numerous, in long-lived donors than in aged donors.

In its sample, this clonotype was seen a few times. Its antigen is still unknown. Germline CDR1 SGHAT, CDR2 FQNNGV. V shed 2 bases, J shed 2 bases, and the junction held 7 bases outside the gene matches. There are 16 residues in the CDR3. Through a sample-barcoded 5' primer and a J-beta primer mix, a second PCR was run for roughly 6 to 12 cycles. With 12 random nucleotides, a template-switch adaptor tagged each individual cDNA molecule. TCRdb re-derived calls from the 5' RACE reads in MiXCR, one entry per CDR3 protein. The sample lists fewer than 900,000 distinct CDR3 sequences, 35% to 45% occurring once.

This TCR came from a woman aged 60-75 years in good health. The chain is built from TRBV11-2 and TRBJ2-5; 8 positions agree with TRBD1. The source material was blood. In nucleotides, the CDR3 is TGTGCCAGCAGCTTATCACGGACAGGGCTACAAGAGACCCAGTACTTC. Translation gives CASSLSRTGLQETQYF.